Each of the 17 T cell receptor beta chains below was sequenced from the same sample in a study of cytomegalovirus exposure and HLA in healthy donors (dated by TCRdb to 2016 to 2017). Libraries were prepared through the immunoSEQ multiplex PCR assay. For the multiplex PCR, a mixture combining 60 forward primers for TCR Vbeta segments and 13 reverse primers for TCR Jbeta segments was used. The source is immuneACCESS, and TCRdb retained only in-frame sequences with V and J called. Part of the clones is not carried over; for the studies checked, unresolved V genes explain less than half of this, and the remainder is unexplained. A total of roughly 170,000 clones appear in this sample, around 82% of them only once. The top ten clones comprise 1.5% of the sample. The sample consisted of PBMCs. Receptors were obtained from a male donor in good health and CMV-seronegative.

In this sample, this clone turned up a few times. The J gene is TRBJ1-6, the V gene TRBV6-5, with a tentative D call TRBD1 (6 bases). Trimming took 2 bases from V and 6 from J, leaving 11 bases between them. CDR3 length: 15 amino acids. CDR1 is MNHEY and CDR2 is SVGAGI in the germline V gene. The CDR3 loop is CASSYERTVNSPLHF. As DNA, the CDR3 is TGTGCCAGCAGTTACGAAAGGACAGTTAATTCACCCCTCCACTTT.

The J gene is TRBJ2-1, the V gene TRBV7-9; D gene uncertain. V gave up 4 bases and J gave up 7 bases, with 5 bases separating them. The germline V gene has CDR1 SEHNR and CDR2 FQNEAQ (reference sequence). This CDR3 comprises 11 residues. CDR3 amino acids: CASSSGNEQFF. CDR3 DNA sequence: TGTGCCAGCAGCTCAGGAAATGAGCAGTTCTTC.

The chain is built from TRBV4-1 and TRBJ1-5; a possible D gene is TRBD1 (5 bases). Trimming shortened V by 4 bases and J by 6 bases, and 16 bases separated the two germline ends. This CDR3 contains 15 residues. The germline gives CDR1 MGHRA, CDR2 YSYEKL. CDR3 amino acids: CASSLLLGLVQPQHF. The DNA of the CDR3 is TGCGCCAGCAGCCTCCTCCTGGGGCTTGTTCAGCCCCAGCATTTT.

The chain joins TRBV5-1 to TRBJ1-6; 8 bases are shared with TRBD1. Germline V CDR1 and CDR2: SGHRS, YFSETQ. The CDR3 loop spans 16 amino acids. V shed 4 bases and J 5 bases; nucleotides not matched to a gene: 8. The CDR3 DNA reads TGCGCCAGCAGCGAACGGACAGGGTCAAATAATTCACCCCTCCACTTT. Translation gives CASSERTGSNNSPLHF.

A word on this clone: Other DNA sequences of this sample code for an identical CDR3. The chain joins TRBV7-9 to TRBJ1-3, with 9 bases lining up with TRBD1. V shed 5 bases and J 2 bases; nucleotides not matched to a gene: 4. The germline V gene encodes CDR1 SEHNR and CDR2 FQNEAQ (reference sequence). This CDR3 contains 15 residues. The DNA of the CDR3 is TGTGCCAGCAGCCCTACAGGGGGCCCTGGAAACACCATATATTTT. Its translation is CASSPTGGPGNTIYF.

The chain has TRBV27 and TRBJ2-3; 8 bases are shared with TRBD2. V trimming: 4 bases; J trimming: 2 bases; junction bases outside the gene matches: 5. Germline V gene sequence: CDR1 MNHEY, CDR2 SMNVEV (reference sequence). The CDR3 has 15 amino acids. This CDR3 reads CASSSPAGVTDTQYF. The CDR3 DNA reads TGTGCCAGCAGTTCCCCAGCGGGGGTCACAGATACGCAGTATTTT.

J is TRBJ2-1 and V is TRBV5-3, with 9 positions matching TRBD1. TRBV5-3 is known as an ORF, though its function is uncertain. This CDR3 region has 17 residues. J gave up 8 bases and V 0 bases, and 12 bases lay outside the gene matches. The CDR3 sequence: CARSLGRGRDRDHEQFF. The CDR3 DNA reads as TGTGCCAGAAGCTTGGGTCGAGGTCGGGACAGGGACCATGAGCAGTTCTTC.

The V and J genes are TRBV7-3 and TRBJ1-2; D perhaps matches TRBD1 (5 bases). V was cut by 5 bases and J by 7 bases, with 23 bases left in between. Germline-derived CDR1 and CDR2 are SGHTA and FQGTGA. The CDR3 is 16 residues long. The CDR3 sequence: CASSPNRDSSGSGYTF. For the CDR3, the DNA is TGTGCCAGCAGCCCGAACCGGGACTCCTCCGGGAGTGGCTACACCTTC.

The gene calls are TRBV5-4 and TRBJ2-1; a possible D gene is TRBD2 (5 bases). CDR1 is SGHNT, CDR2 YYREEE, per germline (reference sequence). Trimming took off 4 bases at V and 0 bases at J, with 17 bases between the two ends. This CDR3 has 17 residues. The chain's CDR3 is CASSPRSAGGSYNEQFF. The DNA for the CDR3 is TGTGCCAGCAGCCCCCGATCGGCGGGTGGCTCCTACAATGAGCAGTTCTTC. Based on the CDR3 plus reference TRBV5-4 and TRBJ2-1, the full variable domain is ETGVTQSPTHLIKTRGQQVTLRCSSQSGHNTVSWYQQALGQGPQFIFQYYREEENGRGNFPPRFSGLQFPNYSSELNVNALELDDSALYLCASSPRSAGGSYNEQFFGPGTRLTVL.

The gene calls are TRBV30 and TRBJ1-5; perhaps TRBD1 as D (6 bases). Germline V gene data show CDR1 as GTSNPN and CDR2 as SVGIG (reference sequence). Between the trimmed V and J ends, which lost 0 bases and 5 bases, there was a span of 14 bases. There are 15 residues in the CDR3. The DNA for the CDR3 is TGTGCCTGGAGTGTACGACAGGCGCTCGATCAGCCCCAGCATTTT. Translated, it gives CAWSVRQALDQPQHF.

The gene calls are TRBV19 and TRBJ2-7, with D possibly being TRBD1 (6 bases). Trimming removed 6 bases from V and 0 bases from J, with 12 bases in between. The CDR3 consists of 14 residues. Germline lookup yields CDR1 LNHDA and CDR2 SQIVND (reference sequence). The CDR3 loop is CASRRTANSYEQYF. CDR3 bases: TGTGCCAGTAGGCGGACAGCAAACTCCTACGAGCAGTACTTC. Full variable domain (remainder filled in from reference TRBV19 and TRBJ2-7): DGGITQSPKYLFRKEGQNVTLSCEQNLNHDAMYWYRQDPGQGLRLIYYSQIVNDFQKGDIAEGYSVSREKKESFPLTVTSAQKNPTAFYLCASRRTANSYEQYFGPGTRLTVT.

The CDR3: CASSYPGQEANQPQHF. The CDR3 DNA reads as TGTGCCAGCAGTTACCCAGGACAGGAGGCCAATCAGCCCCAGCATTTT. This rearrangement joins TRBV6-6 to TRBJ1-5, with 7 bases aligning to TRBD1. Looked up from germline, CDR1 is MNHNY and CDR2 is SVGAGI (reference sequence). The CDR3 length is 16 residues. Trimming cost V 2 bases and J 3 bases; bases outside gene matches: 7.

V is TRBV19 and J is TRBJ1-2, with D perhaps TRBD1 (5 bases). V lost 5 bases and J lost 7, with 14 bases in between. Germline-derived CDR1 and CDR2 are LNHDA and SQIVND (reference sequence). The CDR3 extends over 13 amino acids. CDR3 residues: CASSSAQDRGYTF. The CDR3 DNA sequence: TGTGCCAGTAGTTCTGCACAGGATCGTGGCTACACCTTC.

The chain links TRBV30 to TRBJ1-2; TRBD1 matches at 7 bases. V lost 5 bases to trimming and J lost 2 bases; unmatched junction nucleotides: 8. Germline lookup yields CDR1 GTSNPN and CDR2 SVGIG (reference sequence). The CDR3 has 14 residues. This chain's CDR3 is CAWDETGINYGYTF. CDR3 nucleotide sequence: TGTGCCTGGGACGAGACAGGGATCAACTATGGCTACACCTTC.

The chain uses TRBV15 and TRBJ2-2; 9 nucleotides match TRBD1. Germline V gene data show CDR1 as LNHNV and CDR2 as YYDKDF (reference sequence). This CDR3 has 16 amino acids. V lost 6 bases and J lost 1; bases outside the gene matches: 6. The CDR3 sequence: CATRNPGQGNTGELFF. CDR3 nucleotides: TGTGCCACCAGAAATCCGGGACAGGGGAACACCGGGGAGCTGTTTTTT.

The chain carries TRBV5-1 and TRBJ2-3; 9 positions match TRBD1. This CDR3 region has 15 residues. CDR1 and CDR2 (germline): SGHRS, YFSETQ. Trimming at V came to 3 bases and at J to 7 bases, leaving 9 bases not matched to a gene. DNA of the CDR3: TGCGCCAGCAGCTCGGGACAGGGAAACTCAAATACGCAGTATTTT. Protein sequence: CASSSGQGNSNTQYF.

This chain joins TRBV7-7 and TRBJ2-2; 7 bases are shared with TRBD1. From germline, CDR1 is SSHAT and CDR2 FNYEAQ (reference sequence). V shed 6 bases, J shed 2 bases, and the junction held 6 bases outside the gene matches. The CDR3 loop spans 15 amino acids. CDR3 sequence reads: CASRRTGDNTGELFF. Written as DNA, the CDR3 is TGTGCCAGCAGGCGTACAGGGGACAACACCGGGGAGCTGTTTTTT.